Listed here are 31 T cell receptor beta chains from one sample, sequenced in a study of T cells in Graves' hyperthyroidism and ophthalmopathy (dated by TCRdb to the late 2010s). Libraries came from multiplex PCR. Instrument used: Illumina HiSeq 2000. Amplification of TCR beta CDR3 regions was carried out from RNA transcripts. For the first round of RT-PCR on the TCR CDR3, the HTBI primer set was used together with the Qiagen OneStep RT-PCR kit. Using fastp trimming at Q25 and MiXCR clonotype assembly, TCRdb reanalyzed the public sequencing data and kept in-frame beta chains. A single entry per CDR3 protein holds the most common genes and DNA from its merged rows. The sample table records approximately 590,000 distinct CDR3 sequences; approximately 14% of these occur just once. Of the sample, approximately 7.4% is held by the ten largest clones. The sequencing sample was made of blood. The receptors come from a woman aged 25 to 39 with Graves' hyperthyroidism.

The chain carries TRBV18 and TRBJ2-5, with no clear D. The germline CDR1 and CDR2 sequences are KGHSH and LQKENI. This CDR3 contains 13 residues. V was cut by 3 bases and J by 4 bases, with 9 bases left in between. As DNA, the CDR3 is TGTGCCAGCTCACCGGTGGGCTCAGAGACCCAGTACTTC. This sequence encodes CASSPVGSETQYF.

The chain is built from TRBV15 and TRBJ1-1; D not resolved. The germline V and J ends were trimmed by 8 bases and 0 bases, with 16 bases remaining between them. CDR1 is LNHNV, CDR2 YYDKDF, per germline (reference sequence). The CDR3 spans 15 residues. Here the CDR3 DNA reads TGTGCCACCGCGGGATACGTCAAGTTGAACACTGAAGCTTTCTTT. This gives the protein CATAGYVKLNTEAFF.

This clonotype was observed a handful of times. This chain uses TRBV27 with TRBJ1-1; D not resolved. Germline V CDR1 and CDR2: MNHEY, SMNVEV (reference sequence). This CDR3 is 11 amino acids long. Deletions cut 6 bases from V and 6 bases from J, with 8 bases between. CDR3 protein: CASSSEAEAFF. The CDR3 region has the DNA TGTGCCAGCAGCTCAGAGGCTGAAGCTTTCTTT.

The sample holds many counts of this clonotype. The chain recombines TRBV7-9 with TRBJ2-1; TRBD2 aligns across 8 bases. Germline V gene sequence: CDR1 SEHNR, CDR2 FQNEAQ (reference sequence). The CDR3 totals 14 residues. The V gene end was trimmed by 3 bases and the J gene end by 8 bases; junction bases not matched to a gene: 6. In DNA, the CDR3 is TGTGCCAGCAGCTTTCAGCGGGAGCGCTATGAGCAGTTCTTC. It is translated as CASSFQRERYEQFF.

The chain is built from TRBV28 and TRBJ2-1; 9 positions match TRBD2. The J segment lost 4 bases and the V segment lost 4 bases, leaving 11 bases of the junction unmatched. The CDR3 is 17 amino acids. The V gene's germline CDR1 is MDHEN and CDR2 SYDVKM. CDR3 DNA sequence: TGTGCCAGCAGTTCCAGTAGCGGGAGAATCATGTACAATGAGCAGTTCTTC. It encodes CASSSSSGRIMYNEQFF.

The rearrangement links TRBV5-1 to TRBJ2-3; 11 bases are shared with TRBD2. The CDR3 is made up of 16 amino acids. CDR1 is SGHRS, CDR2 YFSETQ, per germline. V lost 4 bases, J lost 4 bases, and 8 bases stayed unmatched. The CDR3 nucleotides read TGCGCCAGCAGCCGAACTAGCGGGAGACTTCCAGATACGCAGTATTTT. This codes for CASSRTSGRLPDTQYF.

This clonotype was picked up many times. The gene calls are TRBV12-3 or TRBV12-4 and TRBJ2-5; 7 bases fit TRBD1. V trimming: 3 bases; J trimming: 3 bases; junction bases outside the gene matches: 1. The CDR3 covers 13 residues. The CDR3 sequence: CASSLTGKETQYF. The CDR3 DNA is TGTGCCAGCAGTTTGACAGGGAAAGAGACCCAGTACTTC.

This clonotype was observed a handful of times. The chain couples TRBV28 to TRBJ2-1; D unclear. Germline CDR1 and CDR2: MDHEN and SYDVKM. CDR3 size: 15 residues. V was trimmed by 5 bases and J by 3 bases, leaving 14 bases between them. CDR3 protein: CASSPRAQFYNEQFF. The CDR3 DNA reads TGTGCCAGCAGTCCCCGGGCACAATTCTACAATGAGCAGTTCTTC. Full variable domain (rest looked up from reference TRBV28 and TRBJ2-1): DVKVTQSSRYLVKRTGEKVFLECVQDMDHENMFWYRQDPGLGLRLIYFSYDVKMKEKGDIPEGYSVSREKKERFSLILESASTNQTSMYLCASSPRAQFYNEQFFGPGTRLTVL.

This clonotype was detected a few times. The chain couples TRBV11-2 to TRBJ2-2; D gene unclear. Germline CDR1 SGHAT, CDR2 FQNNGV. V lost 5 bases, J lost 3 bases, and 13 bases lay in between. This CDR3 has 15 residues. The CDR3 DNA is TGTGCCAGCAGCCAGCGTTTAGAGTACACCGGGGAGCTGTTTTTT. This codes for CASSQRLEYTGELFF.

This clonotype was observed once. V usage is TRBV6-2 or TRBV6-3 and J usage is TRBJ2-3, with 9 bases that match TRBD1. The CDR3 has 15 amino acids. Trimming took 4 bases from V and 5 from J; bases not matched to a gene: 7. Germline V gene lookup returns CDR1 MNHEY and CDR2 SVGEGT. As DNA, the CDR3 is TGTGCCAGCAGTTCCACAGGGGGCGCGGAAGATACGCAGTATTTT. Amino acids: CASSSTGGAEDTQYF.

The chain links TRBV30 to TRBJ1-3; perhaps TRBD1 as D (5 bases). CDR3 length equals 18 residues. V gave up 0 bases and J gave up 0 bases, with 18 bases separating them. Germline V gene lookup returns CDR1 GTSNPN and CDR2 SVGIG (reference sequence). Here the CDR3 reads CAWSVPRTSGSSGNTIYF. The CDR3 DNA reads TGTGCCTGGAGTGTCCCTCGGACATCGGGGAGCTCTGGAAACACCATATATTTT.

This clonotype was seen only a few times. The chain carries TRBV6-1 and TRBJ1-4; D remains ambiguous. The CDR3 is made up of 15 amino acids. Germline V gives CDR1 MNHNS, CDR2 SASEGT. Trimming removed 0 bases from V and 5 bases from J, with 10 bases in between. The CDR3 loop reads CASSEARRTNEKLFF. As DNA, the CDR3 is TGTGCCAGCAGTGAAGCGAGGAGAACCAATGAAAAACTGTTTTTT.

This clonotype was seen at least ten times. J is TRBJ2-1 and V is TRBV12-3 or TRBV12-4; a possible D gene is TRBD2 (5 bases). The V end was cut by 3 bases, the J end by 1 base, with 10 bases between. The CDR3 consists of 15 residues. The CDR3 DNA reads as TGTGCCAGCAGTTTGGCCGGGATATCCTACAATGAGCAGTTCTTC. This translates into CASSLAGISYNEQFF.

This clonotype was recorded many times. The V gene is TRBV30, the J gene TRBJ2-2; TRBD1 matches at 9 bases. The J segment lost 6 bases and the V segment lost 3 bases, leaving 2 bases of the junction unmatched. The germline CDR1 and CDR2 sequences are GTSNPN and SVGIG (reference sequence). There are 13 residues in the CDR3. The CDR3 region has the DNA TGTGCCTGGAGACGACAGGGGGCCGGGGAGCTGTTTTTT. Translating gives CAWRRQGAGELFF.

The V gene is TRBV6-1, the J gene TRBJ2-7; D assignment may be TRBD1 or TRBD2 (5 bases each). Trimming stripped 7 bases from V and 0 bases from J, with 13 bases between. The CDR3 has 14 residues. Germline V gene sequence: CDR1 MNHNS, CDR2 SASEGT. The CDR3 loop is CASIRDGISYEQYF. The CDR3 coding sequence is TGTGCCAGCATTCGGGACGGGATCTCCTACGAGCAGTACTTC.

The rearrangement uses TRBV5-8 and TRBJ2-3; D remains unclear. The CDR3 is 19 amino acids. The germline V gene has CDR1 SGHTS and CDR2 YDEGEE. Between the trimmed V and J ends, which lost 4 bases and 8 bases, there was a span of 32 bases. As DNA, the CDR3 is TGTGCCAGCAGCAGTAGTTTTTTGAGGATCGAAGATAAATACGGTACGCAGTATTTT. It specifies CASSSSFLRIEDKYGTQYF.

This clonotype was detected only a few times. This rearrangement joins TRBV20-1 to TRBJ2-1, with TRBD2 identical over 12 bases. The CDR3 runs 17 residues. Germline V CDR1 and CDR2: DFQATT, SNEGSKA (reference sequence). Trimming took 5 bases from V and 8 from J; bases not matched to a gene: 16. The CDR3 region has the DNA TGCAGTGCTGAGTCCCGGGTCTGGACTAGCGGGATGGATGAGCAGTTCTTC. Its translation: CSAESRVWTSGMDEQFF.

The rearrangement joins TRBV29-1 to TRBJ2-7, with TRBD1 as a possible D gene (6 bases). The CDR3 spans 12 residues. Germline V CDR1 and CDR2: SQVTM, ANQGSEA. CDR3 nucleotide sequence: TGCGGTGGGGGCGAAGCCCGCTACGAGCAGTACTTC. Residues: CGGGEARYEQYF.

The table lists this clonotype with many counts. The chain carries TRBV30 and TRBJ2-7; weak D call: TRBD1 (5 bases). This CDR3 has 13 residues. In germline, CDR1 is GTSNPN, CDR2 SVGIG (reference sequence). Trimming pared 1 base from V and 7 bases from J, leaving 14 bases between. In nucleotides, the CDR3 is TGTGCCTGGAGTGAGACAGCCTTGCGGGAGCAGTACTTC. Translating gives CAWSETALREQYF.

This rearrangement joins TRBV6-2 or TRBV6-3 to TRBJ2-7, with a tentative D call TRBD1 (5 bases). Trimming left V 4 bases short and J 3 bases short, with 13 bases between. The CDR3 consists of 14 residues. CDR1 MNHEY and CDR2 SVGEGT come from the germline V gene. DNA for the CDR3: TGTGCCAGCAGTTTAAGGGGATGGCTCTACGAGCAGTACTTC. Protein sequence: CASSLRGWLYEQYF.

This clonotype was seen a handful of times. The chain recombines TRBV20-1 with TRBJ2-1, with 15 nucleotides matching TRBD2. V dropped 4 bases and J dropped 4; count of bases not matched to a gene: 5. The CDR3 length is 16 residues. CDR1 DFQATT and CDR2 SNEGSKA come from the germline V gene (reference sequence). The CDR3 sequence is CSAIPGLAGGYNEQFF. CDR3 coding DNA: TGCAGTGCTATTCCGGGACTAGCGGGAGGTTACAATGAGCAGTTCTTC.

This clonotype was observed many times. The chain uses TRBV28 and TRBJ2-7; 7 nucleotides match TRBD2. With V trimmed by 5 bases and J by 1 base, 5 bases remained unmatched. The germline gives CDR1 MDHEN, CDR2 SYDVKM. This CDR3 comprises 14 residues. The CDR3 spells CASSPRDYSYEQYF. CDR3 nucleotide sequence: TGTGCCAGCAGTCCCCGGGACTATTCCTACGAGCAGTACTTC.

This clonotype was seen ten or more times. The chain is built from TRBV13 and TRBJ2-3; D possibly uses TRBD1 or TRBD2 (5 bases each). From germline, CDR1 is PRHDT and CDR2 FYEKMQ (reference sequence). The CDR3 covers 15 residues. V lost 5 bases and J lost 0, with 12 bases in between. This CDR3 is CASSRRDGSTDTQYF. DNA of the CDR3: TGTGCCAGCAGCAGAAGGGACGGAAGCACAGATACGCAGTATTTT.

The chain couples TRBV6-1 to TRBJ2-2, with D perhaps given as TRBD1 or TRBD2 (5 bases each). V was clipped by 11 bases and J by 5 bases, with 18 bases between them. Germline lookup yields CDR1 MNHNS and CDR2 SASEGT. The CDR3 spans 14 residues. The CDR3 DNA reads TGTGCCGGGCACGGGGCGACGAGGACCGGGGAGCTGTTTTTT. Protein: CAGHGATRTGELFF.

This clonotype was recorded many times. The chain recombines TRBV19 with TRBJ1-1; D gene unclear. The CDR3 sequence is 14 residues long. V lost 0 bases to trimming and J lost 3 bases, with 8 bases between them. CDR1 LNHDA and CDR2 SQIVND come from the germline V gene (reference sequence). CDR3 sequence reads: CASSIDPDDTEAFF. The CDR3 coding sequence is TGTGCCAGTAGTATAGATCCCGATGACACTGAAGCTTTCTTT. The full variable domain, with the rest looked up from reference TRBV19 and TRBJ1-1, is DGGITQSPKYLFRKEGQNVTLSCEQNLNHDAMYWYRQDPGQGLRLIYYSQIVNDFQKGDIAEGYSVSREKKESFPLTVTSAQKNPTAFYLCASSIDPDDTEAFFGQGTRLTVV.

There are many counts of this clonotype. The chain links TRBV15 to TRBJ2-7; TRBD2 matches at 10 bases. The CDR3 contains 16 residues. Trimming took 0 bases from V and 2 from J; bases not matched to a gene: 4. Germline V CDR1 and CDR2: LNHNV, YYDKDF (reference sequence). CDR3 coding DNA: TGTGCCACCAGCAGAGATAAGACTAGCGGGCCCTACGAGCAGTACTTC. This encodes CATSRDKTSGPYEQYF.

This clonotype was counted at least ten times. V usage is TRBV6-5 and J usage is TRBJ1-6, with unresolved D. CDR1 MNHEY and CDR2 SVGAGI come from the germline V gene. Trimming stripped 2 bases from V and 7 bases from J, with 9 bases between. This CDR3 region has 14 residues. CDR3 loop: CASSYLDGNSPLHF. The CDR3 bases are TGTGCCAGCAGTTACCTGGACGGGAATTCACCCCTCCACTTT.

This clonotype was recorded many times. V is TRBV5-6 and J is TRBJ1-5; a possible D gene is TRBD1 (5 bases). CDR1 is SGHDT, CDR2 YYEEEE, per germline. The CDR3 has 18 amino acids. Trimming removed 1 base from V and 2 bases from J, with 19 bases in between. CDR3 amino acids: CASSLSGQGGVGNQPQHF. The CDR3 DNA follows: TGTGCCAGCAGCTTGAGTGGGCAGGGAGGGGTAGGCAATCAGCCCCAGCATTTT.

The chain carries TRBV10-3 and TRBJ2-7, with TRBD1 matching 11 bases. Germline CDR1 is ENHRY and CDR2 is SYGVKD. This CDR3 spans 14 amino acids. Losses at the gene ends were 6 bases for V and 2 bases for J; bases not matched to a gene: 3. The CDR3 DNA is TGTGCCATCAGCCAGGACAGGGGGCCCTACGAGCAGTACTTC. Its translation is CAISQDRGPYEQYF.

This clonotype was counted a few times. In DNA, the CDR3 is TGTGCCAGCAGTTACAAGGCCGCCTACAATGAGCAGTTCTTC. It yields the protein CASSYKAAYNEQFF. The rearrangement joins TRBV6-5 to TRBJ2-1; D remains ambiguous. V was trimmed by 2 bases and J by 2 bases, leaving 7 bases between them. Germline-derived CDR1 and CDR2 are MNHEY and SVGAGI. This CDR3 has 14 residues.

About this clonotype: Relative to the germline gene, one junction end is altered; a read error may explain this. The chain carries TRBV12-3 or TRBV12-4 and TRBJ1-2; 11 bases agree with TRBD1. CDR3 length equals 16 residues. The CDR3, as DNA: TGTGCCAGCAGTGCCGCCGGGACAGGGGGGAACTATGGCTGCACCTTC. Its translation is CASSAAGTGGNYGCTF.